This section outlines one T cell receptor beta chain sequence together with its context. The antigen is undetermined. Germline assignment: CDR1 MDHEN and CDR2 SYDVKM. V dropped 2 bases and J dropped 1; count of bases not matched to a gene: 2. This CDR3 has 16 residues. The PCR used 60 Vbeta and 13 Jbeta primers. Assay: immunoSEQ multiplex PCR; the TCRdb copy retains only in-frame clones and omits some. The repertoire has approximately 160,000 clones, 65% to 85% of them found once; the top ten carry 0.7% to 0.95%. This entry is derived from a study of cytomegalovirus exposure and HLA in healthy donors. Study summary: The study placed 80% to 85% of its 398 genotyped donors in the Caucasian-associated ancestry cluster.

Study findings and constraints: It was assumed in the presence/absence analyses that sequencing depth was roughly uniform across donors. The study listed under 200 cytomegalovirus-associated TCR beta chains. Cytomegalovirus status was reportedly diagnosed by the classifier with high specificity and sensitivity.

This chain connects TRBV28 to TRBJ2-1; TRBD2 agrees at 10 bases. This sequence was found in a young woman in good health and CMV-seronegative. Sequences were obtained from PBMCs. The DNA for the CDR3 is TGTGCCAGCAGTTTACTAGCGGGAGAATCCTACAATGAGCAGTTCTTC. The encoded protein is CASSLLAGESYNEQFF.